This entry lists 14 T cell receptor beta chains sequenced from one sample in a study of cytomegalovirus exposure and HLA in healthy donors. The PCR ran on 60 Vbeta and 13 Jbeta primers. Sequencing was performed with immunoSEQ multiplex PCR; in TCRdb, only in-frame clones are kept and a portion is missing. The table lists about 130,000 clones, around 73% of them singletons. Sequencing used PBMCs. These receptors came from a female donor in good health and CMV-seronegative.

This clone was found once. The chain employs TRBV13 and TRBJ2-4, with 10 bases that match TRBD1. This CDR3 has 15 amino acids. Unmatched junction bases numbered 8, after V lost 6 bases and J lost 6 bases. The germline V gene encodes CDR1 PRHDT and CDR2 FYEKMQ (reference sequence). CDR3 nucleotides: TGTGCCAGCAGTCCGGGACAGGGGCCCTCAAACATTCAGTACTTC. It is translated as CASSPGQGPSNIQYF.

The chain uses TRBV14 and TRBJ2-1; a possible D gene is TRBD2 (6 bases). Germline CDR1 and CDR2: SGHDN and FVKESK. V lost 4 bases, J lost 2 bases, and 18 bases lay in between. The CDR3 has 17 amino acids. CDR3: CASSLGGSGVTYNEQFF. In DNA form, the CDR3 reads TGTGCCAGCAGCCTTGGCGGTAGCGGAGTCACCTACAATGAGCAGTTCTTC.

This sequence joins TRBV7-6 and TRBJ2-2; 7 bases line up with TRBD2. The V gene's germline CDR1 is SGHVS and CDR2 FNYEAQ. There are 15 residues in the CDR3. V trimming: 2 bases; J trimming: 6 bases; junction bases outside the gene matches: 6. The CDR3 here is CASSLRTRPPGELFF. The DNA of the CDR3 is TGTGCCAGCAGCTTACGGACTAGACCCCCCGGGGAGCTGTTTTTT.

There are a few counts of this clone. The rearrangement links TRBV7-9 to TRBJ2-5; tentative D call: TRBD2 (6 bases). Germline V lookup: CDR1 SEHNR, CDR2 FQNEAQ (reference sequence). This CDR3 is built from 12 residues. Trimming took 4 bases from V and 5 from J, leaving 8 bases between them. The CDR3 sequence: CASSWGVETQYF. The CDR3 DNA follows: TGTGCCAGCAGCTGGGGGGTGGAGACCCAGTACTTC.

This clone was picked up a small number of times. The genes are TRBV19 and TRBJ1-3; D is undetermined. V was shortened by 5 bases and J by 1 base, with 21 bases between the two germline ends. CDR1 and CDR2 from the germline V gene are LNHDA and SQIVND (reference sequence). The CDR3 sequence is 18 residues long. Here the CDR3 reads CASSLRPREAISGNTIYF. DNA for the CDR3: TGTGCCAGTAGTCTCAGGCCCCGGGAGGCCATTTCTGGAAACACCATATATTTT.

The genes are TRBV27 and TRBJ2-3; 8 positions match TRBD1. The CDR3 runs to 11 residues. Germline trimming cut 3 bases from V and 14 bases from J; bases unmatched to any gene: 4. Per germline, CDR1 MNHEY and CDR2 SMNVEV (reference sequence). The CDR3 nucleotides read TGTGCCAGCAGTTTTGGGACAGGCCTGTATTTT. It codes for CASSFGTGLYF.

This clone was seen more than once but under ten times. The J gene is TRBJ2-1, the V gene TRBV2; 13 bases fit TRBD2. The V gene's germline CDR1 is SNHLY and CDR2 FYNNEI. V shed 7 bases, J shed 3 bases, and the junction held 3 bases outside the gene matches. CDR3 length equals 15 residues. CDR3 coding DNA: TGTGCCAGCAAGGGGACTAGCGGGAACTACAATGAGCAGTTCTTC. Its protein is CASKGTSGNYNEQFF.

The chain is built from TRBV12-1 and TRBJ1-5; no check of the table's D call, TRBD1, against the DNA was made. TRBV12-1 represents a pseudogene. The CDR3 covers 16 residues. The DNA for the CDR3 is TGTGCCAGCAGCTTCGGAAGCGGACAGGGCAATCAGCCCCAGCATTTT. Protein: CASSFGSGQGNQPQHF.

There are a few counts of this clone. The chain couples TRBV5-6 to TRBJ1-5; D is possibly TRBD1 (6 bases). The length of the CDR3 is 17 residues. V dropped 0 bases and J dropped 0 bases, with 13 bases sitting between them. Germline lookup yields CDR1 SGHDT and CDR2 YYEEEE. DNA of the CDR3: TGTGCCAGCAGCTTGGGGTCAGGGGCCTATAGCAATCAGCCCCAGCATTTT. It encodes CASSLGSGAYSNQPQHF. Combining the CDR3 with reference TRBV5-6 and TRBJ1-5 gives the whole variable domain DAGVTQSPTHLIKTRGQQVTLRCSPKSGHDTVSWYQQALGQGPQFIFQYYEEEERQRGNFPDRFSGHQFPNYSSELNVNALLLGDSALYLCASSLGSGAYSNQPQHFGDGTRLSIL.

CDR3 DNA: TGTGCCAGCAGTTTAAACGTCGGACAGGGTGGCGGCACAGATACGCAGTATTTT. Amino acids: CASSLNVGQGGGTDTQYF. The genes are TRBV28 and TRBJ2-3; 8 nucleotides agree with TRBD1. Germline-derived CDR1 and CDR2 are MDHEN and SYDVKM. The CDR3 is 18 residues long. Trimming at V came to 2 bases and at J to 1 base, leaving 11 bases not matched to a gene.

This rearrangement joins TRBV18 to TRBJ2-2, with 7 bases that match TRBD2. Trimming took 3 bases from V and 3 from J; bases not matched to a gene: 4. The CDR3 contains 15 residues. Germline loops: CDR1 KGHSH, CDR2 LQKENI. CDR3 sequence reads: CASSPTLADTGELFF. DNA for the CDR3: TGTGCCAGCTCACCTACGCTAGCGGACACCGGGGAGCTGTTTTTT.

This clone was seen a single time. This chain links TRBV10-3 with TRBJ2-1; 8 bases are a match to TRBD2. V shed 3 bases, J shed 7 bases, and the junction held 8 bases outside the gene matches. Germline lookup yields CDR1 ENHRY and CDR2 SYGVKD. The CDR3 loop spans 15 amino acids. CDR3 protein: CAISDPLGGRNEQFF. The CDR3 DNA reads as TGTGCCATCAGTGACCCACTAGGCGGGAGGAATGAGCAGTTCTTC.

The CDR3 sequence: CASSERRLAGAYNEQFF. The CDR3, as DNA: TGTGCCAGCAGCGAAAGGCGACTAGCGGGAGCCTACAATGAGCAGTTCTTC. The chain joins TRBV9 to TRBJ2-1; TRBD2 aligns across 12 bases. CDR3 length equals 17 residues. Looked up from germline, CDR1 is SGDLS and CDR2 is YYNGEE. J lost 2 bases, V lost 3 bases, and 6 bases had no gene match.

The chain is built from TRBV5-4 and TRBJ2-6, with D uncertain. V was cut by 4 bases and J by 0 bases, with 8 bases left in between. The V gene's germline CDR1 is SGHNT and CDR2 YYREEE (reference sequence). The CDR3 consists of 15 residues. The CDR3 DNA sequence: TGTGCCAGCAGCCGAGGTCACTCTGGGGCCAACGTCCTGACTTTC. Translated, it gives CASSRGHSGANVLTF.